This T cell receptor (beta chain) was identified in a study of cytomegalovirus exposure and HLA in healthy donors. Amplification used 60 Vbeta primers and 13 Jbeta primers. Only in-frame clones appear in the TCRdb table, and some are missing; sequencing was by immunoSEQ multiplex PCR. Of about 180,000 clones listed, over 75% are singletons. Sequencing input: PBMCs. The sequence was collected from a man between 60 and 70 years old in good health and CMV-seronegative.

CDR3: CASSPPPPGPEAFF. The CDR3 DNA is TGTGCCAGCAGCCCCCCTCCCCCAGGGCCTGAAGCTTTCTTT. The chain joins TRBV7-9 to TRBJ1-1, with D possibly matching TRBD1 (5 bases). The V end was cut by 5 bases, the J end by 6 bases, with 16 bases between. Looked up from germline, CDR1 is SEHNR and CDR2 is FQNEAQ (reference sequence). CDR3 length: 14 amino acids.